The sequence of this T cell receptor beta chain was determined in a study of cytomegalovirus exposure and HLA in healthy donors. Sequenced by immunoSEQ multiplex PCR; TCRdb stores in-frame clones only, minus some. The sample records 98,000 or so clones, about 85% being singletons. V was cut by 2 bases and J by 3 bases, with 17 bases left in between. Germline V gene data show CDR1 as MNHNS and CDR2 as SASEGT. The CDR3 extends over 17 amino acids. Findings and limits, study-wide: Subsequent analysis found a tendency for first-cohort TCR clusters to co-occur within the 120 or so validation repertoires. High specificity and sensitivity for cytomegalovirus status were reported for the classifier. The study labeled more than 150 TCR beta chains cytomegalovirus-associated.

As regards this clone: Its antigen is undetermined.

The sequence came from a woman younger than 30 in good health and CMV-seronegative. This chain connects TRBV6-1 to TRBJ2-1, with D perhaps TRBD2 (6 bases). Source material: PBMCs. In nucleotides, the CDR3 is TGTGCCAGCAGTGAACATTCCATCCGGGAGTACTACAATGAGCAGTTCTTC. It specifies CASSEHSIREYYNEQFF.